The 8 T cell receptor beta chains presented below share a single source sample, sequenced in a study of T-cell memory formation after mild COVID-19. TCRdb itself ran the 5' RACE reads through MiXCR, one entry per CDR3 protein. The table records about 350,000 distinct CDR3 sequences, roughly 15% of them present only once. Input material: PBMCs or a T cell subset sorted from them (not recorded which). These TCRs come from a man aged 18 to 30 who had mild COVID-19 (a few samples of this study predate the infection). Cell type and time point are not known.

This clonotype was seen more than once but under ten times. This chain connects TRBV4-1 to TRBJ2-5; maybe TRBD2 (5 bases). The CDR3 is made up of 15 amino acids. V was trimmed by 2 bases and J by 4 bases, leaving 14 bases between them. The V gene's germline CDR1 is MGHRA and CDR2 YSYEKL. The CDR3 here is CASSQILASGETQYF. DNA of the CDR3: TGCGCCAGCAGCCAAATTCTAGCCTCGGGAGAGACCCAGTACTTC.

This clonotype has ten or more counts. The CDR3 nucleotides read TGTGCCAGCAGCCACAGGGACCCCCCGGATGAGCAGTTCTTC. Protein sequence: CASSHRDPPDEQFF. The genes are TRBV4-2 and TRBJ2-1; D may be TRBD1 or TRBD2 (5 bases each). Germline lookup yields CDR1 LGHNA and CDR2 YNFKEQ. With 3 bases removed from V and 8 bases from J, the gap between germline ends came to 14 bases. This CDR3 comprises 14 residues.

This clonotype was detected many times. V usage is TRBV7-2 and J usage is TRBJ2-3, with 9 bases matching TRBD2. The CDR3 length is 15 residues. Trimming at V came to 2 bases and at J to 2 bases, leaving 2 bases not matched to a gene. The V gene's germline CDR1 is SGHTA and CDR2 FQGNSA. This chain's CDR3 is CASSLSGGNTDTQYF. The CDR3 DNA sequence: TGTGCCAGCAGCTTAAGCGGGGGGAACACAGATACGCAGTATTTT.

This clonotype was counted a few times. V usage is TRBV5-1 and J usage is TRBJ1-1, with unresolved D. Germline lookup yields CDR1 SGHRS and CDR2 YFSETQ. The V and J ends lost 5 bases and 5 bases respectively, with 19 bases between them. The CDR3 is 15 amino acids. The CDR3 sequence: CASSLLLGKETEAFF. The CDR3 DNA is TGCGCCAGCAGTTTACTATTGGGAAAAGAGACTGAAGCTTTCTTT.

The chain carries TRBV6-2 or TRBV6-3 and TRBJ1-5, with 7 bases identical to TRBD1. The V gene's germline CDR1 is MNHEY and CDR2 SVGEGT. The V and J ends lost 8 bases and 1 base, in that order; junction bases with no gene match: 8. The CDR3 is made up of 15 amino acids. CDR3 in DNA: TGTGCCAGCCGAGGGGGCTCAAGGAGCAATCAGCCCCAGCATTTT. It specifies CASRGGSRSNQPQHF.

This clonotype was picked up a small number of times. The chain links TRBV20-1 to TRBJ1-1; D perhaps matches TRBD1 (5 bases). The CDR3 covers 14 residues. V was trimmed by 1 base and J by 4 bases, leaving 13 bases between them. The germline gives CDR1 DFQATT, CDR2 SNEGSKA (reference sequence). CDR3 sequence (DNA): TGCAGTGCTAGAGCCCAGGGTTGGGGCACTGAAGCTTTCTTT. Its translation is CSARAQGWGTEAFF.

This clonotype was seen a handful of times. The chain combines TRBV30 with TRBJ2-7; D remains unclear. The germline V gene has CDR1 GTSNPN and CDR2 SVGIG (reference sequence). V lost 1 base and J 6 bases, leaving 7 bases between the germline ends. This CDR3 has 11 amino acids. CDR3 amino acids: CAWSARGEQYF. CDR3 DNA sequence: TGTGCCTGGAGTGCCCGTGGCGAGCAGTACTTC.

This rearrangement joins TRBV20-1 to TRBJ2-7; D uncertain. The ends were cut back, 3 bases at V and 1 base at J, with 16 bases in the middle. The CDR3 contains 15 residues. Germline loops: CDR1 DFQATT, CDR2 SNEGSKA (reference sequence). The CDR3 DNA sequence: TGCAGTGCTAGGGGTCCCACCACGGGTTCCTACGAGCAGTACGTC. Translated, it gives CSARGPTTGSYEQYV.